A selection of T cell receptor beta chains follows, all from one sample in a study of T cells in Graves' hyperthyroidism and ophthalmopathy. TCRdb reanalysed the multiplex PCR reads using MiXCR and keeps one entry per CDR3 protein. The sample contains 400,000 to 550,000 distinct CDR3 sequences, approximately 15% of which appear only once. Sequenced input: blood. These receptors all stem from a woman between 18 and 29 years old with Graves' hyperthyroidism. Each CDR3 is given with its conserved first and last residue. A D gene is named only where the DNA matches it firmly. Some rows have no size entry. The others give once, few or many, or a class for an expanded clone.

TGCAGTGCGAAGGGCGGGAGTAGCTACGAGCAGTACTTC	CSAKGGSSYEQYF	many	TRBJ2-7	TRBD2	TRBV20-1
TGTGCCAGCAGTTTAGGCCAGTATTTACTCAATGAGCAGTTCTTC	CASSLGQYLLNEQFF	many	TRBJ2-1	.	TRBV27
TGTGCCTGGAGTGTAGAGGGGACTACCAATGGACAGTTCTTC	CAWSVEGTTNGQFF	.	TRBJ2-1	TRBD2	TRBV30
TGCAGTGCTAGACACCCCAGGGGAAAAGACACCGGGGAGCTGTTTTTT	CSARHPRGKDTGELFF	many	TRBJ2-2	.	TRBV20-1
TGCAGTGCTGCCCGACAGGCAGGGTCCGGAAACACCATATATTTT	CSAARQAGSGNTIYF	few	TRBJ1-3	.	TRBV20-1
TGCGCCAGCAGCCAAGGGTTCGGCGGCTACGAGCAGTACTTC	CASSQGFGGYEQYF	once	TRBJ2-7	.	TRBV4-1
TGTGCCAGTACCAACAGGGTAGGCGACGAGCAGTACTTC	CASTNRVGDEQYF	few	TRBJ2-7	.	TRBV19
TGTGCCAGTAGTATAGGAGAGGGCCTGGGCACTGAAGCTTTCTTT	CASSIGEGLGTEAFF	once	TRBJ1-1	.	TRBV19
TGTGCTAGTGGTCCTAATGTCGGGAATGAGCAGTTCTTC	CASGPNVGNEQFF	many	TRBJ2-1	.	TRBV12-5
TGTGCCAGCAGTCTTGCGGCCATCGGTCCCTACGAGCAGTACTTC	CASSLAAIGPYEQYF	.	TRBJ2-7	.	TRBV27
TGTGCCATTCGTAGGGGGGAGATAGTAACAGATACGCAGTATTTT	CAIRRGEIVTDTQYF	many	TRBJ2-3	.	TRBV10-3
TGTGCCAGCAGTTTGGGGACAGGACACGGGCGATCTAATGAAAAACTGTTTTTT	CASSLGTGHGRSNEKLFF	many	TRBJ1-4	TRBD1	TRBV27
TGTGCCAGCAGCTTAGAGGGGGCGTCCCAAGAGACCCAGTACTTC	CASSLEGASQETQYF	many	TRBJ2-5	.	TRBV11-2
TGTGCCAGCAGGAGACAGGGGTCGAACACTGAAGCTTTCTTT	CASRRQGSNTEAFF	many	TRBJ1-1	TRBD1	TRBV12-3/TRBV12-4
TGCAGTGCTAAAGGAGACCCTAGCAATCAGCCCCAGCATTTT	CSAKGDPSNQPQHF	.	TRBJ1-5	.	TRBV20-1
TGTGCCAGCAGACGGGACAACTATGGCTACACCTTC	CASRRDNYGYTF	.	TRBJ1-2	.	TRBV12-3/TRBV12-4
TGTGCCAGCAGTTCTACAGGGGGCGTCACAGATACGCAGTATTTT	CASSSTGGVTDTQYF	many	TRBJ2-3	TRBD1	TRBV12-3/TRBV12-4
TGTGCCAGCAGCATATCTAGCGGGAGAGGAGATACGCAGTATTTT	CASSISSGRGDTQYF	many	TRBJ2-3	TRBD2	TRBV7-2
TGCGCCAGCAGCCCCTCGGACAAATATGGCTACACCTTC	CASSPSDKYGYTF	.	TRBJ1-2	.	TRBV5-1
.	CASSFLERVDTEAFF	.	TRBJ1-1	.	TRBV5-1
TGTGCCAGCAGCTCAACGACTAGCGGGAGAATCACAGATACGCAGTATTTT	CASSSTTSGRITDTQYF	.	TRBJ2-3	TRBD2	TRBV11-2
TGTGCCAGCAGTTTAAGTACCCCAGGGATTGAAGGCTACACCTTC	CASSLSTPGIEGYTF	few	TRBJ1-2	.	TRBV28
TGTGCCAGCACCCGGGACAGGGGTGGTGGAAACACCATATATTTT	CASTRDRGGGNTIYF	few	TRBJ1-3	TRBD1	TRBV2